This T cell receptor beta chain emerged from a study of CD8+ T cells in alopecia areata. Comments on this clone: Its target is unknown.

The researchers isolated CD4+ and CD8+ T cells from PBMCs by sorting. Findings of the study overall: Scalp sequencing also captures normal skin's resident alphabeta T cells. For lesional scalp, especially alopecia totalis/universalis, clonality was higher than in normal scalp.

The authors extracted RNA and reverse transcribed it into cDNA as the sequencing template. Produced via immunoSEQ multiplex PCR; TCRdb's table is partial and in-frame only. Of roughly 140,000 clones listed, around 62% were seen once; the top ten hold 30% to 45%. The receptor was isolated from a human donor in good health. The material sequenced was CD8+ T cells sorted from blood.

The DNA for the CDR3 is TGTGCCAGCACCACAGGGTATCCCGGGGAGCTGTTTTTT. It translates to CASTTGYPGELFF. The gene calls are TRBV7-9 and TRBJ2-2; TRBD1 is a possible D gene (6 bases). Between the trimmed V and J ends, which lost 7 bases and 6 bases, there was a span of 12 bases. CDR1 and CDR2 from the germline V gene are SEHNR and FQNEAQ (reference sequence). The CDR3 covers 13 residues.